The rows below give T cell receptor beta chains drawn from one sample of a study of blood T cell repertoires in COVID-19. Assay: immunoSEQ multiplex PCR; the TCRdb copy retains only in-frame clones and omits some. The sample shows fewer than 200,000 clones, 78% of them seen only once. The sequencing input was PBMCs or T cells enriched from blood (not recorded which). The receptor source for this set is a woman aged 45-65 years who had recovered from COVID-19. The CDR3 runs from the conserved cysteine through the conserved F or W. A D gene is named only where the DNA matches it firmly. Rows give clone size only sometimes, using once, few, many, or a class for an expanded clone.

abundance,v_gene,len,j_gene,d_gene,CDR3aa,CDR3nt
-,TRBV6-5,14,TRBJ2-1,TRBD2,CASRDSGRLDEQFF,TGTGCCAGCAGAGATAGCGGGAGGTTAGATGAGCAGTTCTTC
-,TRBV29-1,14,TRBJ2-2,TRBD1,CSVRQGPNTGELFF,TGCAGCGTAAGACAGGGGCCGAACACCGGGGAGCTGTTTTTT
-,TRBV27,14,TRBJ2-3,-,CASSLAGEGYTQYF,TGTGCCAGCAGTCTGGCAGGGGAAGGATATACGCAGTATTTT
-,TRBV12-3/TRBV12-4,13,TRBJ1-2,-,CASSSVSTYGYTF,TGTGCCAGCAGCTCCGTGAGCACCTATGGCTACACCTTC
-,TRBV29-1,14,TRBJ1-1,-,CSARLSGLNTEAFF,TGCAGCGCAAGGCTCAGCGGTCTGAACACTGAAGCTTTCTTT
-,TRBV24-1,15,TRBJ2-1,TRBD2,CATSDQTSGYNEQFF,TGTGCCACCAGTGATCAGACTAGCGGCTACAATGAGCAGTTCTTC
-,TRBV5-1,14,TRBJ2-3,-,CASSGGTLGEAQYF,TGCGCCAGCAGCGGCGGGACTCTTGGTGAGGCGCAGTATTTT
-,TRBV3-1/TRBV3-2,14,TRBJ2-5,TRBD2,CASIQAGGRETQYF,TGTGCCAGCATACAAGCGGGAGGGAGGGAGACCCAGTACTTC
-,TRBV5-5,14,TRBJ2-3,-,CASSFGAGPDTQYF,TGTGCCAGCAGCTTCGGGGCGGGGCCAGATACGCAGTATTTT
-,TRBV27,15,TRBJ1-6,TRBD1,CASSPQRQGGSPLHF,TGTGCCAGCAGTCCGCAACGACAGGGTGGTTCACCCCTCCACTTT
many,TRBV5-1,17,TRBJ1-4,-,CASSLTQWESRGEKLFF,TGCGCCAGCAGTTTGACACAGTGGGAGTCTCGGGGTGAAAAACTGTTTTTT
-,TRBV28,16,TRBJ2-7,TRBD1,CASSSSGQDEAYEQYF,TGTGCCAGCAGTTCCAGCGGACAGGATGAAGCCTACGAGCAGTACTTC
once,TRBV5-1,15,TRBJ2-5,-,CASSLSDRSGETQYF,TGCGCCAGCAGCTTGTCCGACAGGTCAGGGGAGACCCAGTACTTC
-,TRBV3-1/TRBV3-2,15,TRBJ2-1,-,CASSQIRLNNNEQFF,TGTGCCAGCAGCCAGATCAGACTAAACAACAATGAGCAGTTCTTC
few,TRBV7-6,14,TRBJ2-7,-,CASSPGQLSYEQYF,TGTGCCAGCAGCCCGGGACAACTTTCCTACGAGCAGTACTTC
-,TRBV27,18,TRBJ2-1,TRBD2,CASSLRAQLAGVYNEQFF,TGTGCCAGCAGTTTACGCGCCCAACTAGCGGGAGTGTACAATGAGCAGTTCTTC
-,TRBV5-5,16,TRBJ2-3,TRBD1,CASSSGIRGRTDTQYF,TGTGCCAGCAGCTCGGGAATCAGGGGGCGGACAGATACGCAGTATTTT
-,TRBV7-3,13,TRBJ2-7,-,CASSAQPRGEQYF,TGTGCCAGCAGCGCCCAGCCCCGGGGCGAGCAGTACTTC
-,TRBV30,14,TRBJ2-7,-,CAWSVPLPSYEQYF,TGTGCCTGGAGTGTCCCACTCCCGTCCTACGAGCAGTACTTC
-,TRBV28,15,TRBJ2-3,TRBD2,CASSFSGRELDTQYF,TGTGCCAGCAGTTTCAGCGGGAGGGAGCTAGATACGCAGTATTTT
few,TRBV30,16,TRBJ2-3,TRBD1,CAWSVPNRGFADTQYF,TGTGCCTGGAGTGTACCCAACAGGGGCTTCGCAGATACGCAGTATTTT
few,TRBV19,17,TRBJ2-3,TRBD1,CASSSPGRTGGRDTQYF,TGTGCCAGTAGTAGTCCAGGGCGGACAGGGGGCAGGGATACGCAGTATTTT
once,TRBV18,14,TRBJ1-2,TRBD1,CASLRQGAGYGYTF,TGTGCCAGCTTACGACAGGGGGCTGGCTATGGCTACACCTTC
-,TRBV14,15,TRBJ2-1,TRBD2,CASRHTSGSYNEQFF,TGTGCCAGCAGACACACTAGCGGGAGCTACAATGAGCAGTTCTTC
few,TRBV5-6,13,TRBJ1-1,-,CASSATVNTEAFF,TGTGCCAGCAGCGCTACAGTGAACACTGAAGCTTTCTTT
-,TRBV3-1/TRBV3-2,17,TRBJ2-7,TRBD2,CASSPGLAGKWPYEQYF,TGTGCCAGCAGCCCGGGACTAGCGGGGAAGTGGCCCTACGAGCAGTACTTC
-,TRBV29-1,12,TRBJ1-4,-,CSAHGGDEKLFF,TGCAGCGCACACGGGGGGGATGAAAAACTGTTTTTT
once,TRBV10-3,13,TRBJ2-1,-,CAISTDRYNEQFF,TGTGCCATCAGTACAGACAGATACAATGAGCAGTTCTTC
-,TRBV19,17,TRBJ2-1,TRBD2,CASQPSLGTSSYNEQFF,TGTGCCAGCCAACCCTCGCTGGGGACTAGCTCCTACAATGAGCAGTTCTTC
few,TRBV24-1,17,TRBJ2-3,TRBD2,CATSGEREGLGTDTQYF,TGTGCCACCAGTGGCGAGCGGGAGGGCCTCGGCACAGATACGCAGTATTTT
few,TRBV5-6,11,TRBJ2-5,-,CASSRQETQYF,TGTGCCAGCAGCCGGCAAGAGACCCAGTACTTC
many,TRBV5-4,14,TRBJ1-5,TRBD1,CASSLGGQGQPQHF,TGTGCCAGCAGCTTGGGGGGACAGGGCCAGCCCCAGCATTTT
-,TRBV14,16,TRBJ2-5,-,CASSQAPPVSSGTQYF,TGTGCCAGCAGCCAAGCGCCCCCGGTCTCGTCCGGGACCCAGTACTTC
-,TRBV7-2,13,TRBJ2-1,-,CASSLAGDNEQFF,TGTGCCAGCAGCTTAGCCGGGGACAATGAGCAGTTCTTC
-,TRBV29-1,17,TRBJ2-1,TRBD2,CSVNLGLVHLSYNEQFF,TGCAGCGTGAATCTAGGACTAGTCCACCTCTCCTACAATGAGCAGTTCTTC
-,TRBV19,14,TRBJ2-1,-,CASRGGAASGEQFF,TGTGCCAGTAGAGGGGGAGCGGCCTCGGGAGAGCAGTTCTTC
-,TRBV5-5,16,TRBJ2-5,-,CASSLGRPRAKETQYF,TGTGCCAGCAGCTTGGGGCGGCCGAGAGCTAAAGAGACCCAGTACTTC
-,TRBV11-3,14,TRBJ2-3,-,CASSLRGTADTQYF,TGTGCCAGCAGCTTACGGGGGACCGCAGATACGCAGTATTTT
many,TRBV9,12,TRBJ2-1,-,CASSVDSNEQFF,TGTGCCAGCAGCGTCGATAGCAATGAGCAGTTCTTC
-,TRBV19,15,TRBJ1-4,-,CASSIRASHNEKLFF,TGTGCCAGTAGTATACGAGCTTCCCATAATGAAAAACTGTTTTTT
-,TRBV2,18,TRBJ2-5,TRBD2,CASSGGAVTSVLQETQYF,TGTGCCAGCAGTGGTGGGGCGGTGACTAGCGTCCTCCAAGAGACCCAGTACTTC
-,TRBV7-9,16,TRBJ2-2,TRBD1,CASSPTWTGVSGELFF,TGTGCCAGCAGCCCAACATGGACAGGGGTTTCCGGGGAGCTGTTTTTT
-,TRBV28,15,TRBJ2-7,TRBD2,CASSLPRLAGGEQYF,TGTGCCAGCAGTTTACCCAGACTAGCGGGAGGCGAGCAGTACTTC
-,TRBV18,14,TRBJ1-1,-,CASSIDSLNTEAFF,TGTGCCAGCTCAATAGACAGTTTAAACACTGAAGCTTTCTTT
once,TRBV30,12,TRBJ1-2,-,CAWSAASGGYTF,TGTGCCTGGTCCGCCGCGAGTGGTGGCTACACCTTC
-,TRBV28,16,TRBJ2-3,TRBD2,CASGRVLAGGKDTQYF,TGTGCCAGCGGGCGGGTTCTAGCGGGAGGAAAAGATACGCAGTATTTT
few,TRBV28,17,TRBJ1-5,-,CASSYSGGLISNQPQHF,TGTGCCAGCAGTTATTCGGGGGGCTTGATTAGCAATCAGCCCCAGCATTTT
-,TRBV28,15,TRBJ1-1,-,CASRETSGRGTEAFF,TGTGCCAGCAGGGAGACCTCGGGGAGGGGCACTGAAGCTTTCTTT
-,TRBV14,15,TRBJ2-5,-,CASSQGGAFRETQYF,TGTGCCAGCAGCCAGGGGGGGGCCTTTCGAGAGACCCAGTACTTC
-,TRBV5-1,14,TRBJ2-1,TRBD2,CARGGGNSYNEQFF,TGCGCCCGCGGGGGGGGGAACTCCTACAATGAGCAGTTCTTC
-,TRBV28,12,TRBJ2-1,-,CASSLGGVRQFF,TGTGCCAGCAGTTTGGGGGGTGTTCGGCAGTTCTTC
-,TRBV7-2,13,TRBJ1-6,-,CASSLGGNSPLHF,TGTGCCAGCAGCTTAGGAGGGAATTCACCCCTCCACTTT